The clone carrying this TCR beta chain was picked up one time. The data were obtained in a study of blood T cell repertoires in COVID-19. Overall study context: Acute and convalescent COVID-19 specimens originated in the United States, Italy and Spain. The analysed material was cDNA or gDNA that came from T cells, B-cell-depleted T cells, or PBMCs.

Study processing details: Reference gene primer amplification yielded estimated nucleated cell counts. Using immunoSEQ multiplex PCR, the repertoire was profiled, and TCRdb retains in-frame clones only, with some absent. Clone size and the V and J calls come from that table; the DNA yielded D and trimming. The sample has around 31,000 clones, 85% to 90% seen once. This CDR3 region has 13 residues. V was clipped by 8 bases and J by 6 bases, with 14 bases between them. Germline CDR1 reads LNHDA; CDR2 reads SQIVND (reference sequence). The J gene is TRBJ2-1, the V gene TRBV19; D might be TRBD1 (6 bases). The sequence was collected from a man aged 55 to 70 with acute or convalescent COVID-19. The source material was peripheral blood. The chain's CDR3 is CASSWGRLNEQFF. The CDR3 DNA sequence: TGTGCCAGTTCCTGGGGGCGTCTCAATGAGCAGTTCTTC.